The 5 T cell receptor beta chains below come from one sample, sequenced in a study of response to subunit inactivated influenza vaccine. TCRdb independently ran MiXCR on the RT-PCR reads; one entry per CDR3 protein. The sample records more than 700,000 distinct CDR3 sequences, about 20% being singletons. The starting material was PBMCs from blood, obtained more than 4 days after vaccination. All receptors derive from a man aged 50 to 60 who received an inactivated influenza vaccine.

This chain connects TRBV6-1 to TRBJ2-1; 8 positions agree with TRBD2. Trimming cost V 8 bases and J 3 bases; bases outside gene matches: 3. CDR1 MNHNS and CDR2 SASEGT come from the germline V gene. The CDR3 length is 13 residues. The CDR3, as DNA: TGTGCCAGCGCCGGGACTAGCTACAATGAGCAGTTCTTC. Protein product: CASAGTSYNEQFF.

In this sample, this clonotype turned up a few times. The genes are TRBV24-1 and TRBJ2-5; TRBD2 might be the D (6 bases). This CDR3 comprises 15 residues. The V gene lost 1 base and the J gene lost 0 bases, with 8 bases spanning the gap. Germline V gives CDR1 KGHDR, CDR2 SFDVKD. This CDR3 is CATSDFGGDQETQYF. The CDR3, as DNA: TGTGCCACCAGTGATTTCGGGGGAGACCAAGAGACCCAGTACTTC.

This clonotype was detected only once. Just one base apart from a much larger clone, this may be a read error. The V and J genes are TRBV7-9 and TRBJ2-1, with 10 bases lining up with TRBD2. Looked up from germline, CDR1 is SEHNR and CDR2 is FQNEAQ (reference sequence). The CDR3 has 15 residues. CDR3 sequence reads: CATSRGLAPYNEQFF. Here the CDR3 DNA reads TGTGCCACCAGCCGGGGACTAGCGCCTTACAATGAGCAGTTCTTC.

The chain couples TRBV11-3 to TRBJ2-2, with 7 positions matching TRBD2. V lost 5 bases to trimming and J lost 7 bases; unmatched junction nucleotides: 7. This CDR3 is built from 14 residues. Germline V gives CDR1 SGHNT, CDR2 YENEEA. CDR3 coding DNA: TGTGCCAGCAGCCTACATAGGACTAGCGGGGAGCTGTTTTTT. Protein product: CASSLHRTSGELFF. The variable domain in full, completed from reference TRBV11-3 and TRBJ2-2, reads EAGVVQSPRYKIIEKKQPVAFWCNPISGHNTLYWYLQNLGQGPELLIRYENEEAVDDSQLPKDRFSAERLKGVDSTLKIQPAELGDSAVYLCASSLHRTSGELFFGEGSRLTVL.

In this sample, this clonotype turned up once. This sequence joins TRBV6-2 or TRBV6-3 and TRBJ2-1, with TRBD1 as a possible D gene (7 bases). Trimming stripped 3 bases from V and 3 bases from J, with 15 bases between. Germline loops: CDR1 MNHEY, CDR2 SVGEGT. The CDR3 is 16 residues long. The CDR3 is CASSYTQGGIYNEQFF. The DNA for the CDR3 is TGTGCCAGCAGTTATACCCAGGGGGGTATCTACAATGAGCAGTTCTTC.